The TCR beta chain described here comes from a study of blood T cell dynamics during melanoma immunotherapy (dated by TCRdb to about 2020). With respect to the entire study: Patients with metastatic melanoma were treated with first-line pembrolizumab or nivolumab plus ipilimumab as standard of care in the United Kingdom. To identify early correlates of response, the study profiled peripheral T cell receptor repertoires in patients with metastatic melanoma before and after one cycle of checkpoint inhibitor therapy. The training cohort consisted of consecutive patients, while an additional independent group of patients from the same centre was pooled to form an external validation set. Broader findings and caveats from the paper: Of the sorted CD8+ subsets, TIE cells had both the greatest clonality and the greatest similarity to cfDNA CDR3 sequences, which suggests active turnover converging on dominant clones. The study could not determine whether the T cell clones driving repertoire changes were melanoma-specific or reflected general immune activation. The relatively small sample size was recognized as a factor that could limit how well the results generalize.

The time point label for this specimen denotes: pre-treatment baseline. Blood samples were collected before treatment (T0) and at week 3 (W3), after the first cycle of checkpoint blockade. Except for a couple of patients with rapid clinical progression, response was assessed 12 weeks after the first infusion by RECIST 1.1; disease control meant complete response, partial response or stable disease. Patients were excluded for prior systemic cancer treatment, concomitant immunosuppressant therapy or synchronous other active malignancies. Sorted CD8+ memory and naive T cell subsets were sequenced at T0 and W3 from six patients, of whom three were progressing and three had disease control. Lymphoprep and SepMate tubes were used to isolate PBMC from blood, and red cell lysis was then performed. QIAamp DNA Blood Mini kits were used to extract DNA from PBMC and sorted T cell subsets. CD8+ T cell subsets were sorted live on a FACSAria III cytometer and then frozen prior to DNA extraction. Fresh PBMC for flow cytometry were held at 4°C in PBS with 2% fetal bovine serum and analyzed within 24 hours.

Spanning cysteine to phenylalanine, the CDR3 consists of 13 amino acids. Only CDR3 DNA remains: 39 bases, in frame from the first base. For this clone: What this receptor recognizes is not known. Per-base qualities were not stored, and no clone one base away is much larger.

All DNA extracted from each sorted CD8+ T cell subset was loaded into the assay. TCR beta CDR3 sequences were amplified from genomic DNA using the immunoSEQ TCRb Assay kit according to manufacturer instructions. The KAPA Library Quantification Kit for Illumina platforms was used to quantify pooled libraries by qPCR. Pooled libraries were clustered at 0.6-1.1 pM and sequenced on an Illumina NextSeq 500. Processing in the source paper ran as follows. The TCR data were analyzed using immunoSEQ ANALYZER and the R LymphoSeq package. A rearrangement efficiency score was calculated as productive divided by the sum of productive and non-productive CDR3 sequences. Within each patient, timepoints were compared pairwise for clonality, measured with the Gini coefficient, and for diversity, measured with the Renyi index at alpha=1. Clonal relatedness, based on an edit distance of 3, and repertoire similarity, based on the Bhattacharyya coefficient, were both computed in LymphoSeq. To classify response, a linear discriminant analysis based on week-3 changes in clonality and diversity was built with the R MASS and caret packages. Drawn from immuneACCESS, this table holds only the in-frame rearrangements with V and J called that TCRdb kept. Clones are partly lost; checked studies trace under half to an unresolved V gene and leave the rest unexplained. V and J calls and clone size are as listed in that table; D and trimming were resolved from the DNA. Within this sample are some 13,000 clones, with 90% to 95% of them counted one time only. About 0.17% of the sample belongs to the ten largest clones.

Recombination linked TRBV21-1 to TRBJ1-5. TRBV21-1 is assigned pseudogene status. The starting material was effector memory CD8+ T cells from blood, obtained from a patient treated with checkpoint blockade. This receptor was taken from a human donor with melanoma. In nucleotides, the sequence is TGTGCCAGCCCTGACGTAAACAATCAGCCCCAGCATTTT. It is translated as CASPDVNNQPQHF.